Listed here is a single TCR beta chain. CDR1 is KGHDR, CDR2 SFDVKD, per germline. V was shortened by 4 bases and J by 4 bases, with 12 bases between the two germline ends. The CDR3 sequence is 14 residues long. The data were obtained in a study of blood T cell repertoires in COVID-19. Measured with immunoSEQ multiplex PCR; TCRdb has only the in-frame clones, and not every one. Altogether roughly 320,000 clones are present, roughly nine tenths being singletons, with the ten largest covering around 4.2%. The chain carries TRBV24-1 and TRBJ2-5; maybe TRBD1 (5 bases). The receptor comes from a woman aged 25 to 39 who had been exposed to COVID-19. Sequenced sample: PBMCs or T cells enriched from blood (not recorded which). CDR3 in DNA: TGTGCCACCAGTGACCGACAGATTGGAGAGACCCAGTACTTC. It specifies CATSDRQIGETQYF.